The sequence of this T cell receptor beta chain was determined in a study of technical replicates of blood from a few donors (dated by TCRdb to the late 2010s). Measured from the cysteine to the phenylalanine, the CDR3 is 13 residues long. Here the CDR3 DNA is all that survives: 39 bases in frame from base 1. Looking up the germline V gene yields CDR1 SGHRS and CDR2 YFSETQ. V loses 0 bases of germline sequence and J loses 8 bases, and the interval between the two ends is 9 bases. The library was obtained by the immunoSEQ multiplex PCR assay. What TCRdb holds here is the immuneACCESS table cut down to in-frame rearrangements. Part of the clones is not present; checked against another copy, under half of the missing clones reflect an unresolved V gene, and the others are unexplained. The sample table contains tens of thousands of clones; only one count was recorded for roughly 92% of them. Roughly 0.41% of the sample rests with the top ten.

About this clone itself: Which antigen it targets is not known. Nothing much larger sits one base from this clone, and base qualities are not available.

The sequenced material came from T cells isolated from PBMCs. This TCR was recovered from a human donor in good health. The V gene is TRBV5-1 and the J gene is TRBJ2-1, with the D gene too uncertain to name. CDR3 protein: CASSLVRLHEQFF. The DNA sequence follows: TGCGCCAGCAGCTTGGTCAGGCTCCATGAGCAGTTCTTC.